The 21 T cell receptor beta chains presented below share a single source sample, sequenced in a study of blood T cell repertoires in COVID-19. Assay: immunoSEQ multiplex PCR; the TCRdb copy retains only in-frame clones and omits some. The table shows approximately 350,000 clones, with under 95% occurring only once. The sequenced sample was peripheral blood. These receptors were collected from a woman between 18 and 29 years old who had recovered from COVID-19.

This rearrangement joins TRBV24-1 to TRBJ2-5; tentative D call: TRBD2 (5 bases). Trimming removed 1 base at V and 5 bases at J, with 10 bases between. The length of the CDR3 is 14 residues. From germline, CDR1 is KGHDR and CDR2 SFDVKD. CDR3 residues: CATSDFEGRETQYF. The CDR3 DNA is TGTGCCACCAGTGATTTTGAGGGCCGGGAGACCCAGTACTTC.

V gene TRBV5-4 combines with J gene TRBJ2-1; 7 nucleotides match TRBD2. This CDR3 has 16 residues. V lost 1 base and J lost 1; bases outside the gene matches: 5. The germline gives CDR1 SGHNT, CDR2 YYREEE (reference sequence). The CDR3 region is CASSLNSGPSYNEQFF. CDR3 nucleotide sequence: TGTGCCAGCAGCTTGAATAGCGGGCCGTCCTACAATGAGCAGTTCTTC. The full variable domain, completed using reference TRBV5-4 and TRBJ2-1, is ETGVTQSPTHLIKTRGQQVTLRCSSQSGHNTVSWYQQALGQGPQFIFQYYREEENGRGNFPPRFSGLQFPNYSSELNVNALELDDSALYLCASSLNSGPSYNEQFFGPGTRLTVL.

This chain connects TRBV27 to TRBJ2-7, with 10 bases matching TRBD2. Germline assignment: CDR1 MNHEY and CDR2 SMNVEV (reference sequence). This CDR3 spans 15 amino acids. Trimming cost V 4 bases and J 2 bases; bases outside gene matches: 5. In DNA, the CDR3 is TGTGCCAGCAGTTCTCGGACTAGCGGAACCTACGAGCAGTACGTC. It encodes CASSSRTSGTYEQYV.

V gene TRBV3-1 (or the pseudogene TRBV3-2) combines with J gene TRBJ1-2; D unresolved. The CDR3 loop spans 15 amino acids. The germline V gene encodes CDR1 LGHDT and CDR2 YNNKEL (reference sequence). The V end lost 1 base, the J end lost 2 bases, and 11 bases lay between the germline ends. DNA for the CDR3: TGTGCCAGCAGCCAAGTAGCAGCGAGCAACTATGGCTACACCTTC. Translation gives CASSQVAASNYGYTF.

The chain uses TRBV3-1 (or the pseudogene TRBV3-2) and TRBJ1-4, with TRBD1 matching over 8 bases. The germline V gene encodes CDR1 LGHDT and CDR2 YNNKEL (reference sequence). The V and J ends lost 3 bases and 4 bases, in that order; junction bases with no gene match: 13. CDR3 length: 18 amino acids. CDR3 amino acids: CASSQRGDRISFNEKLFF. CDR3 nucleotides: TGTGCCAGCAGCCAGCGAGGGGACAGGATTTCGTTTAATGAAAAACTGTTTTTT.

The V call is TRBV4-1, the J call TRBJ2-2, with a weak D call TRBD2 (5 bases). Germline V gene sequence: CDR1 MGHRA, CDR2 YSYEKL. With 0 bases removed from V and 3 bases from J, the gap between germline ends came to 11 bases. The CDR3 spans 16 residues. The CDR3 DNA reads TGCGCCAGCAGCCAAGAAGCGGCGGGTTACACCGGGGAGCTGTTTTTT. This gives the protein CASSQEAAGYTGELFF.

This sequence joins TRBV28 and TRBJ1-3, with a possible D match to TRBD1 (5 bases). This CDR3 is 15 amino acids long. Germline V gives CDR1 MDHEN, CDR2 SYDVKM. Trimming pared 3 bases from V and 0 bases from J, leaving 9 bases between. The CDR3 is CASSLRGSSGNTIYF. The CDR3 bases are TGTGCCAGCAGTTTGCGGGGGAGCTCTGGAAACACCATATATTTT.

The V gene is TRBV27, the J gene TRBJ2-4; 7 bases line up with TRBD1. Per the germline V gene, CDR1 is MNHEY and CDR2 is SMNVEV (reference sequence). This CDR3 region has 20 residues. Germline trimming cut 1 base from V and 2 bases from J; bases unmatched to any gene: 17. Here the CDR3 reads CASSLLAPTGVYSSKNIQYF. CDR3 bases: TGTGCCAGCAGTTTATTGGCCCCCACAGGGGTCTACTCATCCAAAAACATTCAGTACTTC.

V usage is TRBV11-3 and J usage is TRBJ2-3, with D hard to call. The CDR3 runs 14 residues. CDR1 is SGHNT, CDR2 YENEEA, per germline. The germline V and J ends were trimmed by 5 bases and 2 bases, with 11 bases remaining between them. The CDR3 DNA reads TGTGCCAGCAGCCCCCGTCGGGTCACAGATACGCAGTATTTT. Its translation: CASSPRRVTDTQYF. Full variable domain (missing parts from reference TRBV11-3 and TRBJ2-3): EAGVVQSPRYKIIEKKQPVAFWCNPISGHNTLYWYLQNLGQGPELLIRYENEEAVDDSQLPKDRFSAERLKGVDSTLKIQPAELGDSAVYLCASSPRRVTDTQYFGPGTRLTVL.

The rearrangement uses TRBV5-4 and TRBJ2-3, with 10 bases aligning to TRBD2. Trimming took 2 bases from V and 4 from J; bases not matched to a gene: 4. Germline CDR1 and CDR2: SGHNT and YYREEE (reference sequence). The CDR3 totals 15 residues. CDR3 residues: CASSLSGRGADTQYF. CDR3 nucleotide sequence: TGTGCCAGCAGCTTAAGCGGGAGGGGAGCAGATACGCAGTATTTT. The variable domain in full, completed from reference TRBV5-4 and TRBJ2-3, reads ETGVTQSPTHLIKTRGQQVTLRCSSQSGHNTVSWYQQALGQGPQFIFQYYREEENGRGNFPPRFSGLQFPNYSSELNVNALELDDSALYLCASSLSGRGADTQYFGPGTRLTVL.

The chain is built from TRBV7-9 and TRBJ1-4, with D tentatively TRBD1 (5 bases). CDR3 size: 14 residues. V was trimmed by 3 bases and J by 5 bases, leaving 10 bases between them. Germline CDR1 reads SEHNR; CDR2 reads FQNEAQ (reference sequence). CDR3 loop: CASSLGGGNEKLFF. DNA of the CDR3: TGTGCCAGCAGCTTGGGGGGAGGGAATGAAAAACTGTTTTTT.

The chain recombines TRBV5-1 with TRBJ2-1; D is ambiguous. The CDR3 has 13 residues. The ends were cut back, 0 bases at V and 6 bases at J, with 7 bases in the middle. Germline V gives CDR1 SGHRS, CDR2 YFSETQ. Here the CDR3 DNA reads TGCGCCAGCAGCTTGGCCGTGGCCAATGAGCAGTTCTTC. Its protein is CASSLAVANEQFF. Supplemented by reference TRBV5-1 and TRBJ2-1, the full variable domain reads KAGVTQTPRYLIKTRGQQVTLSCSPISGHRSVSWYQQTPGQGLQFLFEYFSETQRNKGNFPGRFSGRQFSNSRSEMNVSTLELGDSALYLCASSLAVANEQFFGPGTRLTVL.

The rearrangement links TRBV3-1 (or the pseudogene TRBV3-2) to TRBJ2-1; D remains unclear. V was cut by 2 bases and J by 6 bases, with 11 bases left in between. This CDR3 has 14 amino acids. CDR1 is LGHDT and CDR2 is YNNKEL in the germline V gene (reference sequence). The CDR3 spells CASSQRAPINEQFF. The CDR3 DNA is TGTGCCAGCAGCCAAAGAGCACCTATCAATGAGCAGTTCTTC.

The V gene is TRBV5-1, the J gene TRBJ1-4, with D maybe TRBD1 (5 bases). This CDR3 comprises 13 residues. V lost 7 bases and J 11 bases, leaving 18 bases between the germline ends. In germline, CDR1 is SGHRS, CDR2 YFSETQ. The CDR3 DNA sequence: TGCGCCAGCGGAACGGCGCAGGGCCAGAAACTGTTTTTT. It encodes CASGTAQGQKLFF.

V gene TRBV9 combines with J gene TRBJ2-3; weak D call: TRBD2 (6 bases). The length of the CDR3 is 17 residues. Germline V gene lookup returns CDR1 SGDLS and CDR2 YYNGEE. The ends were cut back, 0 bases at V and 5 bases at J, with 19 bases in the middle. The CDR3 region is CASSVGNGPQGGDTQYF. CDR3 coding DNA: TGTGCCAGCAGCGTAGGGAACGGGCCTCAGGGAGGAGATACGCAGTATTTT.

This chain connects TRBV7-2 to TRBJ1-4; tentative D call: TRBD1 (5 bases). V lost 1 base to trimming and J lost 0 bases, with 6 bases between them. Germline V lookup: CDR1 SGHTA, CDR2 FQGNSA. The CDR3 contains 15 residues. DNA for the CDR3: TGTGCCAGCAGCTTAGAGGGGACAACTAATGAAAAACTGTTTTTT. Translation gives CASSLEGTTNEKLFF.

The chain couples TRBV7-2 to TRBJ1-4, with 10 positions matching TRBD1. The CDR3 consists of 15 residues. From germline, CDR1 is SGHTA and CDR2 FQGNSA. Trimming removed 5 bases from V and 6 bases from J; junction bases left unmatched: 6. This CDR3 reads CASSTRDRGDEKLFF. The DNA for the CDR3 is TGTGCCAGCAGCACCCGGGACAGGGGAGATGAAAAACTGTTTTTT. The complete variable domain, with remaining parts taken from reference TRBV7-2 and TRBJ1-4, reads GAGVSQSPSNKVTEKGKDVELRCDPISGHTALYWYRQSLGQGLEFLIYFQGNSAPDKSGLPSDRFSAERTGGSVSTLTIQRTQQEDSAVYLCASSTRDRGDEKLFFGSGTQLSVL.

The V gene is TRBV10-2, the J gene TRBJ1-2; D unclear. The CDR3 extends over 16 amino acids. The V gene lost 3 bases and the J gene lost 0 bases, with 14 bases spanning the gap. Germline-derived CDR1 and CDR2 are WSHSY and SAAADI. In nucleotides, the CDR3 is TGCGCCAGCAGTGATGAGAGGAGGGATACTAACTATGGCTACACCTTC. It specifies CASSDERRDTNYGYTF.

The chain couples TRBV5-1 to TRBJ1-1; D perhaps matches TRBD1 (5 bases). V lost 1 base to trimming and J lost 1 base, with 14 bases between them. Looked up from germline, CDR1 is SGHRS and CDR2 is YFSETQ. The CDR3 loop spans 16 amino acids. The CDR3, as DNA: TGCGCCAGCAGCTTGTTCCGAGGCAGGGAGAACACTGAAGCTTTCTTT. Residues: CASSLFRGRENTEAFF.

The genes are TRBV11-3 and TRBJ2-7, with TRBD1 matching 7 bases. Germline assignment: CDR1 SGHNT and CDR2 YENEEA. J lost 3 bases, V lost 1 base, and 6 bases had no gene match. This CDR3 region has 15 residues. The CDR3 is CASSLGSSGGYEQYV. The CDR3 DNA follows: TGTGCCAGCAGCTTAGGTTCGTCAGGGGGCTACGAGCAGTACGTC.

V and J are TRBV6-2 or TRBV6-3 and TRBJ2-3; D gene ambiguous. Trimming left V 0 bases short and J 2 bases short, with 12 bases between. The V gene's germline CDR1 is MNHEY and CDR2 SVGEGT. The CDR3 runs 16 residues. CDR3 sequence (DNA): TGTGCCAGCAGTTACTCGTCTAGTAAGGTCACAGATACGCAGTATTTT. It codes for CASSYSSSKVTDTQYF.